This T cell receptor beta chain is drawn from a study of cytomegalovirus exposure and HLA in healthy donors. General study points: Most TCR sequences were rare, but some public TCRs occurred in many donors.

A multiplex PCR was run with 60 Vbeta primers and 13 Jbeta primers. Per the study methods: In a later analysis, around 10 million of 65 million to 90 million unique beta chains occurred in at least two donors. Sequencing was performed with immunoSEQ multiplex PCR; in TCRdb, only in-frame clones are kept and a portion is missing. V and J calls and clone size follow that table, whereas D and trimming were derived from the DNA. The sample consists of approximately 150,000 clones, approximately 77% of them appearing once. Trimming removed 10 bases from V and 2 bases from J, with 14 bases in between. Looked up from germline, CDR1 is SNHLY and CDR2 is FYNNEI. The CDR3 sequence is 14 residues long. This clone was seen a single time. Its antigen is still unknown.

Source material: PBMCs. The source of this sequence is a male donor in good health and CMV-seropositive. This chain connects TRBV2 to TRBJ2-2; perhaps TRBD1 as D (5 bases). The CDR3 nucleotides read TGTGCCACCGTAATAGGGGCAAACACCGGGGAGCTGTTTTTT. Residues: CATVIGANTGELFF.